The 9 T cell receptor beta chains reported below all come from one sample, sequenced in a study of post-analysis software for immune sequencing data. The antigens for these receptors are not known. Study-level results: TRBV5-6, TRBV5-1 and TRBV20-1 belonged to a set of roughly 5 TRBV segments that were more frequent in patients than controls.

Carried by the TCR beta cDNA libraries were unique molecular identifiers. MiXCR, applied by TCRdb to the PCR reads, yields one record per CDR3 protein. The sample carries about half a million distinct CDR3 sequences, around 40% recorded once. The sequenced sample was blood. Receptor source: a girl between 5 and 17 years old with multiple sclerosis.

Only a few counts were recorded for this clonotype. The gene calls are TRBV20-1 and TRBJ2-7, with D tentatively TRBD1 (5 bases). V was cut by 5 bases and J by 1 base, with 15 bases left in between. Germline CDR1 and CDR2: DFQATT and SNEGSKA (reference sequence). This CDR3 region has 14 residues. CDR3 sequence: CSAASGAESYEQYF. CDR3 coding DNA: TGCAGTGCTGCCAGTGGGGCAGAATCCTACGAGCAGTACTTC.

DNA of the CDR3: TGTGCCAGCAGTGAAATATTCGACAGTAACTATGGCTACACCTTC. Translating gives CASSEIFDSNYGYTF. This chain links TRBV6-1 with TRBJ1-2; a weak D match, TRBD1 (5 bases). Trimming cost V 2 bases and J 1 base, with 11 bases left between them. There are 15 residues in the CDR3. Germline V lookup: CDR1 MNHNS, CDR2 SASEGT.

The rearrangement uses TRBV9 and TRBJ2-7; D not certain. Germline CDR1 is SGDLS and CDR2 is YYNGEE. Trimming removed 7 bases from V and 6 bases from J, with 11 bases in between. The CDR3 sequence is 11 residues long. DNA for the CDR3: TGTGCCAGCGGGCCCCCTGCCGAGCAGTACTTC. Protein product: CASGPPAEQYF. The complete variable domain, with remaining parts taken from reference TRBV9 and TRBJ2-7, reads DSGVTQTPKHLITATGQRVTLRCSPRSGDLSVYWYQQSLDQGLQFLIQYYNGEERAKGNILERFSAQQFPDLHSELNLSSLELGDSALYFCASGPPAEQYFGPGTRLTVT.

The chain couples TRBV7-8 to TRBJ2-5; D call uncertain. Germline V gene sequence: CDR1 SGHVS, CDR2 FQNEAQ. The CDR3 spans 11 residues. V lost 3 bases and J 5 bases, leaving 4 bases between the germline ends. The CDR3 nucleotides read TGTGCCAGCAGCTTGCCTGAGACCCAGTACTTC. It is translated as CASSLPETQYF.

The chain is built from TRBV2 and TRBJ1-1; TRBD1 agrees at 7 bases. This CDR3 is built from 13 residues. Germline assignment: CDR1 SNHLY and CDR2 FYNNEI. V was pared by 7 bases and J by 2 bases, with 4 bases of the junction left unmatched. The chain's CDR3 is CASNRDSNTEAFF. In nucleotides, the CDR3 is TGTGCCAGCAACCGGGACAGTAACACTGAAGCTTTCTTT.

This clonotype has more than one count but fewer than ten. The chain links TRBV4-1 to TRBJ2-3, with 9 positions matching TRBD2. CDR1 and CDR2 from the germline V gene are MGHRA and YSYEKL. Losses at the gene ends were 0 bases for V and 4 bases for J; bases not matched to a gene: 14. The CDR3 spans 19 residues. CDR3 nucleotides: TGCGCCAGCAGCCAAGATGTTCGAGGGCTAGCGGGAAGGTCAGATACGCAGTATTTT. It is translated as CASSQDVRGLAGRSDTQYF.

This clonotype was found once. The rearrangement uses TRBV29-1 and TRBJ1-1; the D is unclear. CDR3 length equals 12 residues. Germline V gene data show CDR1 as SQVTM and CDR2 as ANQGSEA. Trimming took 3 bases from V and 4 from J, leaving 9 bases between them. The CDR3 nucleotides are TGCAGCGTTGAGATCCTGGGCACTGAAGCTTTCTTT. Protein sequence: CSVEILGTEAFF. The full variable domain, with the rest looked up from reference TRBV29-1 and TRBJ1-1, is SAVISQKPSRDICQRGTSLTIQCQVDSQVTMMFWYRQQPGQSLTLIATANQGSEATYESGFVIDKFPISRPNLTFSTLTVSNMSPEDSSIYLCSVEILGTEAFFGQGTRLTVV.

V usage is TRBV28 and J usage is TRBJ2-7; D unresolved. From germline, CDR1 is MDHEN and CDR2 SYDVKM. The CDR3 is 15 residues long. V dropped 6 bases and J dropped 0 bases, with 15 bases sitting between them. CDR3 sequence reads: CASSSPRTFSYEQYF. The CDR3 DNA is TGTGCCAGCAGCTCCCCCAGGACCTTCTCCTACGAGCAGTACTTC. Full variable domain (remainder filled in from reference TRBV28 and TRBJ2-7): DVKVTQSSRYLVKRTGEKVFLECVQDMDHENMFWYRQDPGLGLRLIYFSYDVKMKEKGDIPEGYSVSREKKERFSLILESASTNQTSMYLCASSSPRTFSYEQYFGPGTRLTVT.

This chain connects TRBV28 to TRBJ1-5; D uncertain. CDR1 is MDHEN, CDR2 SYDVKM, per germline. The CDR3 has 14 residues. V was clipped by 2 bases and J by 0 bases, with 5 bases between them. The CDR3 sequence is CASSLLGSNQPQHF. CDR3 bases: TGTGCCAGCAGTTTACTGGGTAGCAATCAGCCCCAGCATTTT.